The sequence of this TCR beta chain was determined in a study of blood T cell repertoires in COVID-19. The wider study: Sites in the United States, Italy and Spain provided acute and convalescent COVID-19 samples.

The CDR3 has 14 amino acids. Trimming left V 3 bases short and J 2 bases short, with 12 bases between. Germline values: CDR1 SGHRS, CDR2 YFSETQ. What the recovered Cohort 3 donors had was two negative PCRs, clearance, or symptom resolution. As originally analysed: Nucleated cell counts were estimated from reference gene primer amplification. The assay was immunoSEQ multiplex PCR, and TCRdb's table has in-frame clones only and misses some. V and J calls plus clone size are reproduced from that table; the DNA served to infer D and trimming. The profile shows 170,000 or so clones, 75% to 90% of them singletons.

The chain joins TRBV5-1 to TRBJ2-7, with D maybe TRBD2 (5 bases). The TCR comes from a man in his forties or fifties who had recovered from COVID-19. The sequencing input was PBMCs or T cells enriched from blood (not recorded which). The CDR3 DNA sequence: TGCGCCAGCAGCTCGCGGACGGGGACCTACGAGCAGTACTTC. Translation: CASSSRTGTYEQYF. The complete variable domain, with remaining parts taken from reference TRBV5-1 and TRBJ2-7, reads KAGVTQTPRYLIKTRGQQVTLSCSPISGHRSVSWYQQTPGQGLQFLFEYFSETQRNKGNFPGRFSGRQFSNSRSEMNVSTLELGDSALYLCASSSRTGTYEQYFGPGTRLTVT.